What follows is one T cell receptor (beta chain) and its context. The antigen is undetermined. The CDR3 covers 16 residues. V lost 0 bases, J lost 1 base, and 10 bases lay in between. CDR1 and CDR2 (germline): ENHRY, SYGVKD. The data were taken from a study of CD8+CD57+ T cells in acquired aplastic anemia. Study-level points and caveats: Approximately 29 was the count of CD8+ CDR3 sequences that patients shared with controls.

For CDR3 and TCR beta VDJ profiling, genomic DNA was the template used. TCRdb reprocessed the reads via MiXCR and lists one record per CDR3 protein. The profile shows 150,000 to 200,000 distinct CDR3 sequences, 55% to 70% of them singletons. Sequenced: sorted CD4+, CD8+, or CD8+CD57+ T cells (not recorded which) from PBMCs. This rearrangement joins TRBV10-3 to TRBJ2-1; tentatively, D is TRBD2 (7 bases). The TCR was taken from a human donor with severe aplastic anemia or a healthy control (not recorded which). CDR3 DNA sequence: TGTGCCATCAGTGAGTCGAGGGGGGGATCCTACAATGAGCAGTTCTTC. It translates to CAISESRGGSYNEQFF.